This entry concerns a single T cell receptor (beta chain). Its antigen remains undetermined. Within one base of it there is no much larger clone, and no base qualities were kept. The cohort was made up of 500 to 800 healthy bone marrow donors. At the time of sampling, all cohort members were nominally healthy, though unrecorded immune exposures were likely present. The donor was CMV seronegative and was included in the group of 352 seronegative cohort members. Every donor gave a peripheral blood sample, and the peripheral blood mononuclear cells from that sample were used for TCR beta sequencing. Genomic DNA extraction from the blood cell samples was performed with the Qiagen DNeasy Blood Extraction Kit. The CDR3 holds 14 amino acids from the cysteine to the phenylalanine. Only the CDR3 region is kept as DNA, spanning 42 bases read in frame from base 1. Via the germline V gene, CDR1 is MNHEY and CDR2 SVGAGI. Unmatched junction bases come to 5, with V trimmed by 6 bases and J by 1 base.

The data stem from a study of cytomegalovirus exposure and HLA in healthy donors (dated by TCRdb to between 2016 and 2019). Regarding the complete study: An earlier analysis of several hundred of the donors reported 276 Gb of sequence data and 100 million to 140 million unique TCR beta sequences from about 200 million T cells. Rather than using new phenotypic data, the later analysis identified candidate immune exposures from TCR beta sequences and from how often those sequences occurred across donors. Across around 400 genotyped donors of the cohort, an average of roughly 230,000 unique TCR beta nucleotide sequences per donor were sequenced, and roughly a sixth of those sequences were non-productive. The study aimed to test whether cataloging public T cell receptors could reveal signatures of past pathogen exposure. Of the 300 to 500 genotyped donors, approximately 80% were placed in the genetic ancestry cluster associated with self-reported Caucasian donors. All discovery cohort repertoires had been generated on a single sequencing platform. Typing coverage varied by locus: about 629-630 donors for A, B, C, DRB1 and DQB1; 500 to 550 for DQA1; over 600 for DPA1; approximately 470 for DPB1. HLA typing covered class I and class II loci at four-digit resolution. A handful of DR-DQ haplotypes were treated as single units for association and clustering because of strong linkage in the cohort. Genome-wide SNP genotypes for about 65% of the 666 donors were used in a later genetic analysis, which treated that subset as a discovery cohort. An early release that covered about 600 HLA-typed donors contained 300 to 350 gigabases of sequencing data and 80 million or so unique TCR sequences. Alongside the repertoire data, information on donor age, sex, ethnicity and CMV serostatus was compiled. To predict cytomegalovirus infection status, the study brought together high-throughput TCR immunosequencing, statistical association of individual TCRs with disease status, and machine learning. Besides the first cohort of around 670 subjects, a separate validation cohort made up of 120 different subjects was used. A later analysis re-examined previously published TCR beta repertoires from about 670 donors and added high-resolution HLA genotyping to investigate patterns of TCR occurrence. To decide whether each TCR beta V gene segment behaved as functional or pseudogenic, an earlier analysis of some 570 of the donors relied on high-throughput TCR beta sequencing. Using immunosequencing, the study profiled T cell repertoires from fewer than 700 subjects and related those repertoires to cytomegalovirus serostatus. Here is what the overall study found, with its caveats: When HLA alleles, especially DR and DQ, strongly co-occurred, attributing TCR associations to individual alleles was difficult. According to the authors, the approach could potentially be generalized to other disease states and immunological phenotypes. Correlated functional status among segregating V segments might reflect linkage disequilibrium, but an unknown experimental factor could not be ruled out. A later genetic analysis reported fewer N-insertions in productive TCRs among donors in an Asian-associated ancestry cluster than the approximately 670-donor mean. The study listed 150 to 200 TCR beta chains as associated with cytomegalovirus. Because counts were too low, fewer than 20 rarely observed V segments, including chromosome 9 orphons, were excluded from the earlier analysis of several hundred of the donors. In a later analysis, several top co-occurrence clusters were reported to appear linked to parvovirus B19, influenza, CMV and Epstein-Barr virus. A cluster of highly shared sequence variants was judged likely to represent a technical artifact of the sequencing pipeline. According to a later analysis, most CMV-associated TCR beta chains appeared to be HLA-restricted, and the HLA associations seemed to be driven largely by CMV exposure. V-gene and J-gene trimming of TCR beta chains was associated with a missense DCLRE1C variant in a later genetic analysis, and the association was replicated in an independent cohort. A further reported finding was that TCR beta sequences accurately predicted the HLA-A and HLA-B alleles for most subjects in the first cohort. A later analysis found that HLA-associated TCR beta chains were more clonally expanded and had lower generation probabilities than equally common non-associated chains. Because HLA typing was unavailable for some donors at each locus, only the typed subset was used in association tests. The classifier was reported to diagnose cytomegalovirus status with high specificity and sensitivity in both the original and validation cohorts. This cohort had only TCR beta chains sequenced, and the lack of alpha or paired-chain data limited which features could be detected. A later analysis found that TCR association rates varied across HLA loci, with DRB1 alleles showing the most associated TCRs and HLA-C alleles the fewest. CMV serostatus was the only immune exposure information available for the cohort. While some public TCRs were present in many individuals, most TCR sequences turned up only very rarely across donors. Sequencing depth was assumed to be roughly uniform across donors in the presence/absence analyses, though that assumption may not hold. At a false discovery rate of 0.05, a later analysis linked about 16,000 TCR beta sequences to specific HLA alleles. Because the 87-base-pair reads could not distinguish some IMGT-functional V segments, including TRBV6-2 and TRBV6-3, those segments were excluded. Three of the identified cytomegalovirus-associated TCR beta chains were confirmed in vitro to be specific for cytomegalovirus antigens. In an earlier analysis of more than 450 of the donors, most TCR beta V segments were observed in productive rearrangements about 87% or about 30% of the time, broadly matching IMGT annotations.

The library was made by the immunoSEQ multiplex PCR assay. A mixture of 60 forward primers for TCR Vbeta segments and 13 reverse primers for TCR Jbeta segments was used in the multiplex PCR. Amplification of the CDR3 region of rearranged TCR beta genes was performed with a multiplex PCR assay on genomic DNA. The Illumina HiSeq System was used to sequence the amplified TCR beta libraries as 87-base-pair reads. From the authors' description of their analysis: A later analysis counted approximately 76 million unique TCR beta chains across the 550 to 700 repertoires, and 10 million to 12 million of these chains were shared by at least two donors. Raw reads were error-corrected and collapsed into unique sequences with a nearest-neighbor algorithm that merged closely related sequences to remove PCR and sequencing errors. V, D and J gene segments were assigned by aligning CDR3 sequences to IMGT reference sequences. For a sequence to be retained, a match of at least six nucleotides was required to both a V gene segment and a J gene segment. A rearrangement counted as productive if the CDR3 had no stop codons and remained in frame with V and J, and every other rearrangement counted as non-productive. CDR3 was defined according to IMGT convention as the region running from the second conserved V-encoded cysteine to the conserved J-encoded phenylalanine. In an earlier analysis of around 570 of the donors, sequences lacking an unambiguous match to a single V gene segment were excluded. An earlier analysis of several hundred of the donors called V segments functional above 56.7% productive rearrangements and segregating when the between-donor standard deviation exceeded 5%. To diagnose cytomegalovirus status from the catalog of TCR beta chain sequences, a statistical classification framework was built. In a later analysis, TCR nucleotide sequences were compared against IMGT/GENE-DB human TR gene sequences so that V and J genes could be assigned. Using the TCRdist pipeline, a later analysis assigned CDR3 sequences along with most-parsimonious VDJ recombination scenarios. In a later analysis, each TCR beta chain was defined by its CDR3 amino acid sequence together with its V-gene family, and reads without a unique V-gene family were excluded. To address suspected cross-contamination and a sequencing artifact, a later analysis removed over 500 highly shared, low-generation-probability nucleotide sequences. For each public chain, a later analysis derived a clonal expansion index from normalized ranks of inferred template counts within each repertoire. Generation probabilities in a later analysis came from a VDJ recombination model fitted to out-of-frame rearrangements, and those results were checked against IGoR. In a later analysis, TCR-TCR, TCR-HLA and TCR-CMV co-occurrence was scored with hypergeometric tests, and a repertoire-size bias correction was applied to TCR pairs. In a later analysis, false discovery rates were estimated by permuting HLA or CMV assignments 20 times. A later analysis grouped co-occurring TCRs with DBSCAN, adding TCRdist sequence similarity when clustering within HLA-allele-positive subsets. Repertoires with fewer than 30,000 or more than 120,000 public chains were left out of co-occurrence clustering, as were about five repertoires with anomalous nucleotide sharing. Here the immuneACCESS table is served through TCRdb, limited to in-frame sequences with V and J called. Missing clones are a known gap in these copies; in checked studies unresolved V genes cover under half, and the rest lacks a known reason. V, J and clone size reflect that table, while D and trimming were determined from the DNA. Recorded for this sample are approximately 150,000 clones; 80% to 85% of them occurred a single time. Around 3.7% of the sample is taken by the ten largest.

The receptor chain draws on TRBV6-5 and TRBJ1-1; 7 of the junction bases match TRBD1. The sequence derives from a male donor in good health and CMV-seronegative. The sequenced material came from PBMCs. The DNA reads TGTGCCAGCAGCTGGGACAGAGAGAACACTGAAGCTTTCTTT. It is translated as CASSWDRENTEAFF.